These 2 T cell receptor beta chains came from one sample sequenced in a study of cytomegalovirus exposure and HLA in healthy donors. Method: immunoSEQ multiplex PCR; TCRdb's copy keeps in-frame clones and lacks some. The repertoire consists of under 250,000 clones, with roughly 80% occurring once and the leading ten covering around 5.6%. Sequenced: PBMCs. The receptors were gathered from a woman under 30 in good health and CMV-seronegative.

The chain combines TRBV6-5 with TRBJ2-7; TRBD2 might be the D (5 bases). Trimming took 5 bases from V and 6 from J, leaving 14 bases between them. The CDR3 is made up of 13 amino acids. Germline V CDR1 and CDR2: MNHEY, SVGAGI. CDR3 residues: CASSPVYAGEQYF. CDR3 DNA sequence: TGTGCCAGCAGTCCGGTTTATGCGGGCGAGCAGTACTTC.

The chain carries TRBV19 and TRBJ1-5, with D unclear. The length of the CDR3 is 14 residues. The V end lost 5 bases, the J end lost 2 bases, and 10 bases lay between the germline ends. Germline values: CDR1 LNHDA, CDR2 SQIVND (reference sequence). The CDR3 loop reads CASSPSIGNQPQHF. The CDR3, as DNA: TGTGCCAGTAGTCCTTCGATCGGCAATCAGCCCCAGCATTTT.